The clone carrying this TCR beta chain was counted at least ten times. Its antigen is unidentified. The data derive from a study of T cells in Graves' hyperthyroidism and ophthalmopathy. Across the whole study: Once the initial diagnosis was made, peripheral blood was obtained before any treatment.

Study conclusions and caveats: Blood samples included most of the expanded thyroid clonotypes exceeding 0.001.

PBMCs came from 10 ml fresh peripheral blood. RNA transcripts yielded amplified TCR beta CDR3 regions. An initial round of RT-PCR targeting the TCR CDR3 relied on the HTBI primer set. Each CDR3 protein is one row after TCRdb ran MiXCR on the multiplex PCR reads. The sample comprises 600,000 to 750,000 distinct CDR3 sequences, around 16% of which are singletons, and about 16% rests with the top ten. This CDR3 has 14 residues. The V end lost 5 bases, the J end lost 8 bases, and 19 bases lay between the germline ends. V is TRBV12-3 or TRBV12-4 and J is TRBJ2-7; the D is unclear. The source is a man aged 45-65 years with Graves' hyperthyroidism. The specimen was blood. The CDR3 is CASSPTRTLSQQYF. CDR3 bases: TGTGCCAGCAGTCCAACGCGGACCCTATCGCAGCAGTACTTC.